Reported below is one T cell receptor (beta chain). The antigen is not known. The data originate from a study of blood T cells in healthy people across ages. For the second PCR, which ran for about 6 to 11 cycles, a sample-barcoded 5' primer and a J-beta primer mix were used. Unique molecular identifiers of 12 random nucleotides labeled each cDNA. Each CDR3 protein gets one entry after TCRdb re-called the 5' RACE reads with MiXCR. The repertoire has 1,500,000 or so distinct CDR3 sequences, 59% of them found once; the top ten carry about 6.3%. Whole-study results and caveats: Naive T cell percentage by flow cytometry tracked strongly with beta diversity. Greater diversity and more naive CD4+ cells were seen in long-lived donors than in aged donors.

Germline-derived CDR1 and CDR2 are DFQATT and SNEGSKA (reference sequence). With 6 bases removed from V and 13 bases from J, the gap between germline ends came to 19 bases. The CDR3 runs 13 residues. This sequence originates from a man aged 18 to 30 in good health. This chain uses TRBV20-1 with TRBJ1-6, with D unclear. The material sequenced was blood. The CDR3 bases are TGCAGTGCAACAGAAAGCTCTTTTGTCCCCCTCCACTTT. Protein sequence: CSATESSFVPLHF.